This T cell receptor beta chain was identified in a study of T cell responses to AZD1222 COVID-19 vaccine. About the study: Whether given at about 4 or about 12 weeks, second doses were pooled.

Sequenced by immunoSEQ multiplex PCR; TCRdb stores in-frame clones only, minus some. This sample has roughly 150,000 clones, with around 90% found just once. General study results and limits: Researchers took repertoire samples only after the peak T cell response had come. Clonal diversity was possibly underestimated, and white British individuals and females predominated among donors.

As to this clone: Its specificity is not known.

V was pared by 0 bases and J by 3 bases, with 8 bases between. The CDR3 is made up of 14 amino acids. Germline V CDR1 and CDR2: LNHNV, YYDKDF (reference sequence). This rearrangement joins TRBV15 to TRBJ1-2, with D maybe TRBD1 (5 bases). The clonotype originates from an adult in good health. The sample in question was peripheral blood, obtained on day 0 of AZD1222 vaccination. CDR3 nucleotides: TGTGCCACCAGCAGAGATCGGGGGGACTATGGCTACACCTTC. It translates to CATSRDRGDYGYTF.